Listed here are 7 T cell receptor beta chains from one sample, sequenced in a study of blood T cell repertoires in COVID-19. The protocol was immunoSEQ multiplex PCR, while the TCRdb copy is restricted to in-frame clones and leaves out a portion. Among 200,000 to 250,000 clones listed, 65% to 80% were seen once. Input material: peripheral blood. The receptors shown here come from a woman aged 40 to 50 with active or convalescent COVID-19.

This chain joins TRBV7-9 and TRBJ2-5; 10 positions match TRBD1. This CDR3 region has 16 residues. Germline assignment: CDR1 SEHNR and CDR2 FQNEAQ (reference sequence). Trimming removed 4 bases from V and 2 bases from J; junction bases left unmatched: 7. The CDR3 sequence: CASSSGTGVGQETQYF. The CDR3 bases are TGTGCCAGCAGCTCCGGGACAGGGGTTGGGCAAGAGACCCAGTACTTC.

A note on this clone: The sample has other DNA sequences that encode this CDR3 too. V gene TRBV27 combines with J gene TRBJ1-5; the D gene is possibly TRBD1 (5 bases). CDR3 length: 14 residues. The V end was cut by 0 bases, the J end by 4 bases, with 7 bases between. Germline V gene data show CDR1 as MNHEY and CDR2 as SMNVEV (reference sequence). CDR3 nucleotides: TGTGCCAGCAGTTTATCGGGGGGAAATCAGCCCCAGCATTTT. Protein product: CASSLSGGNQPQHF.

The chain couples TRBV27 to TRBJ1-1, with a weak D call TRBD1 (5 bases). Trimming shortened V by 2 bases and J by 4 bases, and 8 bases separated the two germline ends. Germline CDR1 MNHEY, CDR2 SMNVEV (reference sequence). The length of the CDR3 is 13 residues. The chain's CDR3 is CASSLRRATEAFF. The DNA of the CDR3 is TGTGCCAGCAGTTTACGCAGGGCCACTGAAGCTTTCTTT.

The gene calls are TRBV10-3 and TRBJ2-2; 10 nucleotides line up with TRBD1. CDR1 and CDR2 from the germline V gene are ENHRY and SYGVKD. This CDR3 region has 17 residues. Trimming removed 8 bases from V and 3 bases from J; junction bases left unmatched: 12. The CDR3 coding sequence is TGTGCCATCCATGGGACCGACAGGGGGCTTCACACCGGGGAGCTGTTTTTT. Its translation: CAIHGTDRGLHTGELFF.

This clone occurred once. The chain couples TRBV3-1 (or the pseudogene TRBV3-2) to TRBJ1-4, with 9 bases aligning to TRBD1. J was trimmed by 5 bases and V by 0 bases; bases with no gene match: 1. Germline V lookup: CDR1 LGHDT, CDR2 YNNKEL (reference sequence). The CDR3 runs to 15 residues. The DNA of the CDR3 is TGTGCCAGCAGCCAAGAGGGGACAGGGAATGAAAAACTGTTTTTT. It codes for CASSQEGTGNEKLFF.

The chain links TRBV10-3 to TRBJ1-2; 7 positions agree with TRBD1. The CDR3 is 18 amino acids. CDR1 is ENHRY, CDR2 SYGVKD, per germline. The V and J ends lost 0 bases and 7 bases, in that order; junction bases with no gene match: 17. This CDR3 is CAISESSLLRQGDGGYTF. CDR3 sequence (DNA): TGTGCCATCAGTGAGTCTTCTTTACTCAGACAGGGCGATGGTGGCTACACCTTC.

The CDR3 loop is CASSVTGGYGYTF. In DNA, the CDR3 is TGTGCCAGCAGCGTTACAGGGGGCTATGGCTACACCTTC. This rearrangement joins TRBV5-5 to TRBJ1-2; the match to TRBD1 covers 8 bases. CDR3 length: 13 residues. The V gene's germline CDR1 is SGHKS and CDR2 YYEKEE (reference sequence). Losses at the gene ends were 4 bases for V and 4 bases for J; bases not matched to a gene: 3.